This TCR beta chain derives from a study of T-cell reconstitution after alpha-beta-depleted transplantation in children. The table lists this clonotype with many counts. Construction of the TCRbeta library involved unique molecular identifiers. In TCRdb, the PCR reads were re-called with MiXCR into one record per CDR3 protein. The table includes about 200,000 distinct CDR3 sequences, roughly 6.6% detected once. Germline V lookup: CDR1 SGHAT, CDR2 FQNNGV. Unmatched junction bases numbered 6, after V lost 5 bases and J lost 3 bases. The CDR3 loop spans 15 amino acids. This chain connects TRBV11-2 to TRBJ2-7; TRBD2 aligns across 11 bases. Sequences were derived from PBMCs, sampled before TCRalphabeta/CD19-depleted stem cell transplant. This TCR derives from a boy under 10 years old with acute lymphoblastic leukemia, due to receive a stem cell transplant. CDR3 region: CASSRYTSGSYEQYF. The DNA of the CDR3 is TGTGCCAGCAGCCGCTATACTAGCGGGAGCTACGAGCAGTACTTC.